This T cell receptor beta chain was retrieved from a study of cytomegalovirus exposure and HLA in healthy donors. V shed 1 base and J 6 bases; nucleotides not matched to a gene: 9. This CDR3 contains 16 residues. Germline V gene sequence: CDR1 SGHRS, CDR2 YFSETQ. PCR was performed using 60 Vbeta and 13 Jbeta primers. Clones were read by immunoSEQ multiplex PCR, and TCRdb kept only the in-frame ones, dropping some. The profile shows over 100,000 clones, about 86% of them singletons. The sequence derives from a woman in her 30s in good health and CMV-seronegative. J is TRBJ2-2 and V is TRBV5-1, with 7 bases identical to TRBD2. The sequencing input was PBMCs. The CDR3 loop is CASSLSGEPGSGELFF. CDR3 in DNA: TGCGCCAGCAGCTTGAGCGGGGAGCCAGGGTCCGGGGAGCTGTTTTTT.